The TCR beta chain described here comes from a study of patients and donors after allogeneic stem cell transplantation. V shed 6 bases, J shed 4 bases, and the junction held 7 bases outside the gene matches. Germline V CDR1 and CDR2: ENHRY, SYGVKD. This CDR3 comprises 14 residues. TCRdb re-called the RT-PCR reads through MiXCR, storing one row per CDR3 protein. The table lists over 150,000 distinct CDR3 sequences, approximately 28% of them singletons. This TCR was sampled from a human donor who was either an allogeneic HSCT recipient or a stem cell or donor lymphocyte infusion donor (not recorded which). It is not recorded whose cells these are; they may come from a transplant donor. The sample comprised blood, either unsorted or a sorted T cell fraction (not recorded which). The V gene is TRBV10-3, the J gene TRBJ2-5; 8 nucleotides align to TRBD1. This CDR3 reads CAIRPGQALETQYF. CDR3 bases: TGTGCCATCAGGCCGGGACAGGCCTTAGAGACCCAGTACTTC.